Sequencing of this TCR beta chain was carried out in a study of T cells after somatic rescue of genetic block (TCRdb year 2020). In the study overall: The study assessed how robust, over the long term, a T-cell system was when the system had developed through somatic rescue of a genetic block in T-cell development.

The library was built by means of the immunoSEQ multiplex PCR assay. Sourced from immuneACCESS, this table was stored by TCRdb with only in-frame sequences that have V and J called. A share of the clones is absent; for the studies checked, an unresolved V gene accounts for under half, and the remainder has no known explanation. The table for this sample lists more than 65,000 clones; approximately 91% of them were counted only once. Around 2.8% of the sample goes to the ten largest clones. About this clone itself: Its antigen remains undetermined. No much larger clone exists at a distance of one base, and base qualities are not known.

Via the germline V gene (reference sequence), CDR1 is LNHNV and CDR2 YYDKDF. The CDR3 holds 15 amino acids from the cysteine to the phenylalanine. The CDR3 DNA has 45 bases and is translated from base 1. V and J are trimmed by 5 bases and 8 bases, and the gene matches miss 7 bases of the junction. This receptor was identified in a man aged 25-45 years. This sequence uses TRBV15 and TRBJ2-1; 12 bases in the middle match TRBD2. The sequenced sample was peripheral blood mononuclear cells (PBMCs). In nucleotide form, the sequence is TGTGCCACCAGCCCGGGGCTAGCGGGAGGGCATGAGCAGTTCTTC. Its protein reads: CATSPGLAGGHEQFF.